A selection of T cell receptor beta chains follows, all from one sample in a study of T cell responses to AZD1222 COVID-19 vaccine. The repertoire was sequenced with immunoSEQ multiplex PCR; TCRdb's copy has only in-frame clones and lacks some. This repertoire shows under 95,000 clones, approximately 88% found once; its top ten account for less than 2.5%. The source was peripheral blood, collected on day 0 of AZD1222 vaccination. These receptor sequences come from an adult in good health. Both conserved end residues are part of each CDR3. The D gene is left open where the match is weak. Not all rows give a size; the values are once, few, many and, for expanded clones, a class.

D	V	J	size	DNA	CDR3
TRBD1	TRBV15	TRBJ1-4	.	TGTGCCACCAGCTCCGACAGGGGCAGTGAGCGTGAAAAACTGTTTTTT	CATSSDRGSEREKLFF
.	TRBV7-9	TRBJ1-1	.	TGTGCCAGCAGCTTAGTCAGGAGCACTGAAGCTTTCTTT	CASSLVRSTEAFF
TRBD1	TRBV14	TRBJ1-1	.	TGTGCCAGCAGCCAGACGGGACAGGGTAGTTCTGAAGCTTTCTTT	CASSQTGQGSSEAFF
TRBD1	TRBV6-5	TRBJ1-5	.	TGTGCCAGCAGTTCTCGACAGGGAACGGGCAATCAGCCCCAGCATTTT	CASSSRQGTGNQPQHF
TRBD2	TRBV4-2	TRBJ2-5	.	TGTGCCAGCAGCCAAGCAGCAAGGGCGGGAGCTCAAGAGGCCCAGTACTTC	CASSQAARAGAQEAQYF
.	TRBV5-1	TRBJ1-6	once	TGCGCCAGCAGCTCCATAACGAATAATTCACCCCTCCACTTT	CASSSITNNSPLHF
.	TRBV11-1	TRBJ2-2	.	TGTGCCAGCAGCTTAGGAGGGGGAATTTCATCAGGGGAGCTGTTTTTT	CASSLGGGISSGELFF
.	TRBV7-2	TRBJ1-5	few	TGTGCCAGCAGCTTATCGTGGGACATGTGGCAGCCCCAGCATTTT	CASSLSWDMWQPQHF
TRBD1	TRBV6-6	TRBJ1-4	.	TGTGCCAGCAGGCCCCGGACAGGGGATGAAAAACTGTTTTTT	CASRPRTGDEKLFF
TRBD2	TRBV10-3	TRBJ2-7	once	TGTGCCATCAGTGAGCCCGAGGGACTAGCGGGATCCTACGAGCAGTACTTC	CAISEPEGLAGSYEQYF
.	TRBV9	TRBJ2-7	.	TGTGCCAGCAGCGCCCAAGATGGAATATCCGACGAGCAGTACTTC	CASSAQDGISDEQYF
TRBD2	TRBV5-5	TRBJ2-2	once	TGTGCCAGCAGCTTGGTAGTTATGGGACTAGCGGGACCCGGGGAGCTGTTTTTT	CASSLVVMGLAGPGELFF
TRBD1	TRBV9	TRBJ2-1	few	TGTGCCAGCAGCGTAGCGACAGGGGGCGCCTACAATGAGCAGTTCTTC	CASSVATGGAYNEQFF
TRBD1	TRBV6-4	TRBJ1-2	.	TGTGCCAGCAGTGACGGCATCATGACAGGGGGAATGTATGGCTACACCTTC	CASSDGIMTGGMYGYTF
.	TRBV30	TRBJ1-5	once	TGTGCCTGGGGTAACAGTGATCAGCCCCAGCATTTT	CAWGNSDQPQHF
.	TRBV6-5	TRBJ2-3	.	TGTGCCAGCAGTTACTCCGGGACGGCTAGCACAGATACGCAGTATTTT	CASSYSGTASTDTQYF
TRBD1	TRBV5-7	TRBJ2-2	.	TGTGCCAGCGAAAGAACCGGGACAGGGGGCTTCGGAGGGGAGCTGTTTTTT	CASERTGTGGFGGELFF
.	TRBV14	TRBJ1-1	.	TGTGCCAGCAGCCATTCTTCTTACACTGAAGCTTTCTTT	CASSHSSYTEAFF
.	TRBV19	TRBJ2-2	.	TGTGCCAGTAGTAAAGTGCGCGCAGCCGGGGAGCTGTTTTTT	CASSKVRAAGELFF
TRBD2	TRBV7-6	TRBJ2-1	.	TGTGCCAGCAGTAGCTCAGCGGGAGGATACGTCAATGAGCAGTTCTTC	CASSSSAGGYVNEQFF
.	TRBV6-5	TRBJ1-2	.	TGTGCCAGCAGTTACTCGGGCAGGGGCTATGGCTACACCTTC	CASSYSGRGYGYTF
.	TRBV10-3	TRBJ2-5	.	TGTGCCATCAGTGAGTCGGGAGGGGGGACAGGTCCAGAGACCCAGTACTTC	CAISESGGGTGPETQYF
.	TRBV12-3/TRBV12-4	TRBJ1-1	.	TGTGCCAGCAGTTTGGGGGCGCGCACTGAAGCTTTCTTT	CASSLGARTEAFF
.	TRBV11-1	TRBJ1-1	.	TGTGCCAGCAGTTCCGACGGCAACACTGAAGCTTTCTTT	CASSSDGNTEAFF
.	TRBV18	TRBJ1-6	.	TGTGCCAGCTCCCAGACAATCTTGGAAAACAATTCACCCCTCCACTTT	CASSQTILENNSPLHF
TRBD2	TRBV15	TRBJ2-7	once	TGTGCCACCAGCGGGCCCGGGACTATCTCCTACGAGCAGTACTTC	CATSGPGTISYEQYF
TRBD1	TRBV4-3	TRBJ1-4	.	TGCGCCAGCAGCCAAAGACAGGGCGTTGAAAAACTGTTTTTT	CASSQRQGVEKLFF
TRBD2	TRBV7-3	TRBJ2-5	.	TGTGCCAGCAGCTTGTCCACGCTATTGAGACTAGCGGGAGGGCCTGGAGAGACCCAGTACTTC	CASSLSTLLRLAGGPGETQYF
.	TRBV27	TRBJ2-2	.	TGTGCCAGCAGGGGGCTTAGCACCGGGGAGCTGTTTTTT	CASRGLSTGELFF
.	TRBV7-2	TRBJ1-1	.	TGTGCCAGCAGCTTTCAGGGGCGCACTGAAGCTTTCTTT	CASSFQGRTEAFF
.	TRBV5-6	TRBJ2-4	.	TGTGCCAGCAGCCCCCCCTCAGCCAAAAACATTCAGTACTTC	CASSPPSAKNIQYF
TRBD2	TRBV7-8	TRBJ2-3	.	TGTGCCAGCAGCTACCGGGGGCTAGCGGGAATCACAGATACGCAGTATTTT	CASSYRGLAGITDTQYF
TRBD1	TRBV2	TRBJ1-1	.	TGTGCCAGCATCAAGACAGGGCGGGACACTGAAGCTTTCTTT	CASIKTGRDTEAFF
.	TRBV7-2	TRBJ1-1	.	TGTGCCAGCAGCTTAGCCCTCACTGAAGCTTTCTTT	CASSLALTEAFF
TRBD1	TRBV27	TRBJ1-2	.	TGTGCCAGCAGTTCCCGACAGGGACTCTATGGCTACACCTTC	CASSSRQGLYGYTF
.	TRBV27	TRBJ1-3	.	TGTGCCAGCAGTTCACCAGGGGCATCCGGAAACACCATATATTTT	CASSSPGASGNTIYF
.	TRBV5-1	TRBJ2-7	.	TGCGCCAGCAGCTTGGAGGTCAGGGACGAGCAGTACTTC	CASSLEVRDEQYF
.	TRBV7-3	TRBJ2-2	once	TGTGCCAGCAGCTGGGACGGGCAAGGCGGGGAGCTGTTTTTT	CASSWDGQGGELFF
.	TRBV27	TRBJ1-5	once	TGTGCCAGCCAATTACAGGGTGGCAATCAGCCCCAGCATTTT	CASQLQGGNQPQHF
TRBD1	TRBV7-3	TRBJ2-7	.	TGTGCCAGCAGCTTAGGAGGGCGGGACAGGGGATACGAGCAGTACTTC	CASSLGGRDRGYEQYF
TRBD1	TRBV5-1	TRBJ1-1	.	TGCGCCAGCAGCAAACGGACAGGGTTAGACACTGAAGCTTTCTTT	CASSKRTGLDTEAFF
TRBD1	TRBV11-3	TRBJ2-2	.	TGTGCCAGCAGCTCTAGCTACAGGGGCCAGAACACCGGGGAGCTGTTTTTT	CASSSSYRGQNTGELFF
TRBD2	TRBV7-3	TRBJ2-3	.	TGTGCCAGCAGCTTAGCGGGAGGATACACAGATACGCAGTATTTT	CASSLAGGYTDTQYF
.	TRBV19	TRBJ1-6	.	TGTGCCAGTAGTATACAGCCAGGGCTCAATAATTCACCCCTCCACTTT	CASSIQPGLNNSPLHF
.	TRBV30	TRBJ2-2	.	TGTGCCTGGAGTCCAGTGACCGGGGAGCTGTTTTTT	CAWSPVTGELFF
.	TRBV18	TRBJ1-2	.	TGTGCCAGCTCACCGTTCCGGGAGTCGGACTATGGCTACACCTTC	CASSPFRESDYGYTF
.	TRBV7-9	TRBJ1-1	.	TGTGCCAGCAGCTTAGTTCCAGGGGTCATGAACACTGAAGCTTTCTTT	CASSLVPGVMNTEAFF
TRBD1	TRBV11-2	TRBJ1-1	.	TGTGCCAGCAGCTTAGCAGGGGGTAACACTGAAGCTTTCTTT	CASSLAGGNTEAFF
TRBD1	TRBV6-1	TRBJ1-4	.	TGTGCCAGCAGTGAGGACAGGGGGCGGAAACTGTTTTTT	CASSEDRGRKLFF
.	TRBV5-4	TRBJ2-7	.	TGTGCCAGCAGCTTCCCCGGGAACGAGTTGTCAGAGCAGTACTTC	CASSFPGNELSEQYF
.	TRBV3-1/TRBV3-2	TRBJ1-1	few	TGTGCCAGCAGCCAAGACCCGGGAGGAAGAACTGAAGCTTTCTTT	CASSQDPGGRTEAFF
.	TRBV3-1/TRBV3-2	TRBJ1-6	.	TGTGCCAGCAGCCAAGGTTCTCAAGCCGGCGGTTCACCCCTCCACTTT	CASSQGSQAGGSPLHF
TRBD1	TRBV20-1	TRBJ1-1	.	TGCAGTGCTAGTTACAGGGGGTTGAACACTGAAGCTTTCTTT	CSASYRGLNTEAFF
TRBD1	TRBV7-2	TRBJ1-1	.	TGTGCCAGCAGTCCCTCGGACAGGGGGCGGTCATTAGCTTTCTTT	CASSPSDRGRSLAFF
.	TRBV12-3/TRBV12-4	TRBJ1-2	many	TGTGCCAGCAGCCCTGGGGGGGGAGCTGGCTACACCTTC	CASSPGGGAGYTF
.	TRBV14	TRBJ1-1	.	TGTGCCAGCAGCCAAGTCCCAGGGAAGGGCACTGAAGCTTTCTTT	CASSQVPGKGTEAFF
.	TRBV7-6	TRBJ2-3	.	TGTGCCAGCAGCTCCGAGACAGCTAGCACAGATACGCAGTATTTT	CASSSETASTDTQYF
TRBD2	TRBV11-2	TRBJ2-5	.	TGTGCCAGCAGCTTACCAGCGGGGGGTGGGGAGACCCAGTACTTC	CASSLPAGGGETQYF
.	TRBV12-3/TRBV12-4	TRBJ1-6	.	TGTGCCAGCAGTTTAATACGGGATTCACCCCTCCACTTT	CASSLIRDSPLHF